This is a list of T cell receptor beta chains from one sample in a study of shared clonotypes between healthy human individuals. Repertoires were generated with immunoSEQ multiplex PCR, while TCRdb's copy carries only in-frame clones and drops some. The table lists around 690,000 clones, less than 95% of them singletons. Sequencing used memory CD8+ T cells from PBMCs. These receptors all stem from a man aged 18 to 29 in good health. Some clones in this sample may be carry-over from other donors' samples. The conserved cysteine and the conserved F or W are not part of the CDR3 here. Fields, in order: V gene, clone size, J gene, CDR3 protein. Part of the rows lack a size; the others show once, few, many or a class for expanded clones.

V gene: TRBV13
clone size: .
J gene: TRBJ2-1
CDR3 protein: ASSFWLAVVDEQF

V gene: TRBV13
clone size: .
J gene: TRBJ2-3
CDR3 protein: ASSLGRLAGGPDTQY

V gene: TRBV11-2
clone size: .
J gene: TRBJ2-2
CDR3 protein: ASSLYFATVEAGELF

V gene: TRBV28
clone size: few
J gene: TRBJ1-1
CDR3 protein: ASSSTQDFEAF

V gene: TRBV28
clone size: .
J gene: TRBJ1-1
CDR3 protein: ASSFRTANTEAF

V gene: TRBV28
clone size: .
J gene: TRBJ2-1
CDR3 protein: ASSLPGTRSYNEQF

V gene: TRBV27
clone size: .
J gene: TRBJ1-1
CDR3 protein: ASSYLGGNTEAF

V gene: TRBV11-2
clone size: once
J gene: TRBJ2-7
CDR3 protein: ASSWGGTYEQY

V gene: TRBV28
clone size: .
J gene: TRBJ1-5
CDR3 protein: ASSMGPAQPQH

V gene: TRBV27
clone size: .
J gene: TRBJ2-7
CDR3 protein: ASSLSGMDRRFHEQY

V gene: TRBV7-9
clone size: .
J gene: TRBJ2-1
CDR3 protein: ASSTKAGSYNEQF

V gene: TRBV27
clone size: .
J gene: TRBJ2-4
CDR3 protein: ASRILGGVNIQY

V gene: TRBV5-4
clone size: .
J gene: TRBJ2-4
CDR3 protein: ASSPRTGSNIQY

V gene: TRBV4-1
clone size: .
J gene: TRBJ2-7
CDR3 protein: ASSPRPEGEQY

V gene: TRBV19
clone size: .
J gene: TRBJ2-3
CDR3 protein: ASSIGGSTDTQY

V gene: TRBV5-1
clone size: once
J gene: TRBJ2-1
CDR3 protein: ASSLVVWREGRDEQF

V gene: TRBV5-6
clone size: few
J gene: TRBJ1-1
CDR3 protein: ASSLLNTEAF

V gene: TRBV6-6
clone size: .
J gene: TRBJ1-5
CDR3 protein: ASRPTGQDWDQPQH

V gene: TRBV10-3
clone size: .
J gene: TRBJ2-3
CDR3 protein: AISRTATDTQY

V gene: TRBV19
clone size: .
J gene: TRBJ2-7
CDR3 protein: ASSIRGTLNEQY

V gene: TRBV7-2
clone size: .
J gene: TRBJ2-5
CDR3 protein: ASSLAGLKETQY

V gene: TRBV9
clone size: .
J gene: TRBJ2-4
CDR3 protein: ASSVGGQVKNIQY

V gene: TRBV6-5
clone size: .
J gene: TRBJ1-2
CDR3 protein: ASSYEAGYGYT

V gene: TRBV27
clone size: .
J gene: TRBJ2-3
CDR3 protein: ASSPRGRSTDTQY

V gene: TRBV2
clone size: .
J gene: TRBJ2-1
CDR3 protein: ASSYSGTGGYEQF

V gene: TRBV2
clone size: .
J gene: .
CDR3 protein: ASRDYEQY

V gene: TRBV18
clone size: .
J gene: TRBJ2-1
CDR3 protein: ASSATGTPLGNEQF

V gene: TRBV9
clone size: once
J gene: TRBJ2-3
CDR3 protein: ASSVHRESGSTSTDTQY

V gene: TRBV7-9
clone size: .
J gene: TRBJ2-1
CDR3 protein: ASSPGGLQPRSYNEQF

V gene: TRBV7-9
clone size: .
J gene: TRBJ2-7
CDR3 protein: ASSYGPDEQY

V gene: TRBV2
clone size: .
J gene: TRBJ2-7
CDR3 protein: ASSVGIAARTEQY

V gene: TRBV27
clone size: few
J gene: TRBJ1-1
CDR3 protein: ASSWGGDRGAEAF

V gene: TRBV7-9
clone size: once
J gene: TRBJ2-7
CDR3 protein: ASRDGSYEQY

V gene: TRBV6-6
clone size: .
J gene: TRBJ2-7
CDR3 protein: ASSYSVESSYEQY

V gene: TRBV13
clone size: .
J gene: TRBJ1-2
CDR3 protein: ASSLGHRYGYT

V gene: TRBV28
clone size: .
J gene: TRBJ1-2
CDR3 protein: ASSPVQPGPGFNYGYT

V gene: TRBV10-3
clone size: .
J gene: TRBJ1-5
CDR3 protein: ATREGESNQPQH

V gene: TRBV7-6
clone size: .
J gene: TRBJ2-1
CDR3 protein: ASSSLGTSVSSYNEQF

V gene: TRBV25-1
clone size: .
J gene: TRBJ2-1
CDR3 protein: ASTSSKRAGYNEQF

V gene: TRBV28
clone size: .
J gene: TRBJ2-5
CDR3 protein: ASSTNHRAQETQY

V gene: TRBV12-5
clone size: once
J gene: TRBJ2-7
CDR3 protein: ASGLGDRYEQY